Listed below are T cell receptor beta chains from one sample, sequenced in a study of blood T cell repertoires in COVID-19. The repertoire was sequenced with immunoSEQ multiplex PCR; TCRdb's copy has only in-frame clones and lacks some. The sample shows fewer than 250,000 clones, roughly nine tenths of them seen only once. Sequencing was done on a sample of peripheral blood. These receptor sequences come from a man aged 35 to 55 with acute or convalescent COVID-19. Each CDR3 is given with its conserved first and last residue. Fields, in order: V gene, D gene, clone size, J gene, CDR3 protein, CDR3 DNA. D genes are given only for firm matches. Rows may omit the clone size; those that give it use once, few, many or a size class.

TRBV10-1	TRBD1	NA	TRBJ2-1	CASSIGTDQFF	TGCGCCAGTAGCATAGGGACAGACCAATTCTTC
TRBV7-7	NA	NA	TRBJ2-5	CASSLNAGRVGETQYF	TGTGCTAGCAGCTTAAATGCCGGGCGGGTCGGGGAGACCCAGTACTTC
TRBV19	TRBD2	few	TRBJ2-2	CASTLPSGRAGFGELFF	TGTGCCAGTACCCTTCCCAGCGGGAGGGCCGGCTTCGGGGAGCTGTTTTTT
TRBV4-2	TRBD2	NA	TRBJ2-6	CASSQGTSGRVGANVLTF	TGTGCCAGCAGCCAAGGGACTAGCGGGAGGGTTGGGGCCAACGTCCTGACTTTC
TRBV27	TRBD2	NA	TRBJ2-1	CASSLLVGGMGPYNEQFF	TGTGCCAGCAGTTTATTGGTGGGAGGGATGGGACCCTACAATGAGCAGTTCTTC
TRBV7-8	TRBD1	NA	TRBJ1-1	CASSSRGTRLNTEAFF	TGTGCCAGCAGCTCCAGGGGGACCAGATTGAACACTGAAGCTTTCTTT
TRBV5-8	TRBD2	NA	TRBJ2-7	CASSLLFGAGAYEQYF	TGTGCCAGCAGCTTGTTGTTTGGAGCGGGGGCCTACGAGCAGTACTTC
TRBV3-1/TRBV3-2	NA	NA	TRBJ2-5	CASSLGHRQETQYF	TGTGCCAGCAGCTTGGGACACCGACAAGAGACCCAGTACTTC
TRBV3-1/TRBV3-2	TRBD1	NA	TRBJ2-1	CASSQESQGESYNEQFF	TGTGCCAGCAGCCAAGAATCCCAGGGGGAGTCCTACAATGAGCAGTTCTTC
TRBV28	NA	NA	TRBJ2-5	CASLIQGGEQTQYF	TGTGCCAGCCTAATACAGGGAGGGGAACAGACCCAGTACTTC
TRBV19	NA	NA	TRBJ2-5	CASSTSTGPETQYF	TGTGCCAGTAGTACTTCAACAGGGCCAGAGACCCAGTACTTC
TRBV24-1	TRBD1	NA	TRBJ2-2	CAIQTGGDTGELFF	TGTGCCATACAGACAGGGGGGGACACCGGGGAGCTGTTTTTT
TRBV2	NA	NA	TRBJ2-5	CASSPQETQYF	TGTGCCAGCAGCCCACAGGAGACCCAGTACTTC
TRBV5-1	TRBD2	NA	TRBJ2-7	CASSLSGTEKQYF	TGCGCCAGCAGCTTGAGCGGGACCGAAAAGCAGTACTTC